The 23 T cell receptor beta chains given below trace back to one sample, sequenced in a study of blood T cell repertoires in COVID-19. The data were produced by immunoSEQ multiplex PCR, yet TCRdb's version contains in-frame clones alone and is incomplete. The data show 300,000 or so clones, around 90% seen once. The sample taken for sequencing was PBMCs or T cells enriched from blood (not recorded which). The receptor set was obtained from a woman aged 25 to 45 who had recovered from COVID-19.

The chain is built from TRBV21-1 and TRBJ1-2; TRBD1 is taken as the D call from the table, unchecked against the DNA. TRBV21-1 represents a pseudogene. CDR3 size: 16 residues. CDR3 loop: CASSKAPNRAIYGYTF. In DNA, the CDR3 is TGTGCCAGCAGCAAAGCGCCCAACAGGGCGATCTATGGCTACACCTTC.

V and J are TRBV27 and TRBJ2-3, with D possibly being TRBD2 (5 bases). Trimming pared 7 bases from V and 0 bases from J, leaving 17 bases between. The germline gives CDR1 MNHEY, CDR2 SMNVEV (reference sequence). This CDR3 has 16 residues. CDR3 nucleotides: TGTGCCAGCAACTCGAAGGCGGGCAGAAGCACAGATACGCAGTATTTT. Protein sequence: CASNSKAGRSTDTQYF.

The CDR3: CASSQDWGGERPSYNEQFF. The DNA for the CDR3 is TGTGCCAGCAGCCAAGATTGGGGAGGTGAGAGACCCTCCTACAATGAGCAGTTCTTC. The chain couples TRBV4-2 to TRBJ2-1; D is perhaps TRBD2 (6 bases). CDR1 is LGHNA and CDR2 is YNFKEQ in the germline V gene. Trimming cost V 0 bases and J 0 bases, with 18 bases left between them. This CDR3 has 19 amino acids.

This chain links TRBV5-8 with TRBJ1-2; TRBD1 matches 7 bases. CDR1 and CDR2 from the germline V gene are SGHTS and YDEGEE. The CDR3 length is 16 residues. V shed 4 bases and J 5 bases; nucleotides not matched to a gene: 14. The CDR3 nucleotides are TGTGCCAGCAGCAGCAGACAGGGTCTCGTAGGGTATGGCTACACCTTC. Its protein is CASSSRQGLVGYGYTF.

CDR3 protein: CAWRESGRGTGELFF. The CDR3 DNA sequence: TGTGCCTGGAGGGAAAGCGGGAGAGGCACCGGGGAGCTGTTTTTT. This chain joins TRBV30 and TRBJ2-2, with 8 bases fitting TRBD2. Trimming at V came to 3 bases and at J to 4 bases, leaving 7 bases not matched to a gene. The CDR3 runs to 15 residues. The V gene's germline CDR1 is GTSNPN and CDR2 SVGIG (reference sequence).

The rearrangement uses TRBV24-1 and TRBJ2-1; 9 bases are shared with TRBD1. The length of the CDR3 is 15 residues. V was clipped by 0 bases and J by 4 bases; unmatched bases: 0. Germline assignment: CDR1 KGHDR and CDR2 SFDVKD. CDR3 nucleotides: TGTGCCACCAGTGATTTGGGACAGGGGTACAATGAGCAGTTCTTC. Translation gives CATSDLGQGYNEQFF.

V gene TRBV5-1 combines with J gene TRBJ2-7, with D uncertain. CDR1 and CDR2 from the germline V gene are SGHRS and YFSETQ. The V end was cut by 0 bases, the J end by 9 bases, with 16 bases between. CDR3 length: 14 residues. CDR3 sequence: CASSLDSTSHWQYF. CDR3 nucleotide sequence: TGCGCCAGCAGCTTGGACAGTACCTCGCATTGGCAGTACTTC.

The chain combines TRBV9 with TRBJ1-1, with TRBD1 matching over 10 bases. V lost 0 bases to trimming and J lost 5 bases; unmatched junction nucleotides: 4. The CDR3 length is 15 residues. The germline CDR1 and CDR2 sequences are SGDLS and YYNGEE. CDR3 bases: TGTGCCAGCAGCGTAGCGGGACAGGGGAGTACTGAAGCTTTCTTT. Translation gives CASSVAGQGSTEAFF.

The J gene is TRBJ2-7, the V gene TRBV2; TRBD1 might be the D (5 bases). Germline-derived CDR1 and CDR2 are SNHLY and FYNNEI. Trimming removed 4 bases at V and 3 bases at J, with 13 bases between. CDR3 size: 14 residues. CDR3 DNA: TGTGCCAGCAGTGCCCGACAGCAAAACTACGAGCAGTACTTC. Translation: CASSARQQNYEQYF. Variable domain in full (rest from reference TRBV2 and TRBJ2-7): EPEVTQTPSHQVTQMGQEVILRCVPISNHLYFYWYRQILGQKVEFLVSFYNNEISEKSEIFDDQFSVERPDGSNFTLKIRSTKLEDSAMYFCASSARQQNYEQYFGPGTRLTVT.

This clone was detected a few times. V and J are TRBV18 and TRBJ2-7; the match to TRBD2 covers 7 bases. This CDR3 region has 13 residues. J lost 5 bases, V lost 2 bases, and 3 bases had no gene match. CDR1 is KGHSH, CDR2 LQKENI, per germline. Here the CDR3 reads CASSPLGGNEQYF. CDR3 DNA sequence: TGTGCCAGCTCACCATTGGGAGGGAACGAGCAGTACTTC.

The table lists this clone with a count of one. This chain joins TRBV30 and TRBJ1-2; 8 nucleotides agree with TRBD1. Trimming took 0 bases from V and 7 from J; bases not matched to a gene: 4. The CDR3 covers 13 residues. CDR1 GTSNPN and CDR2 SVGIG come from the germline V gene (reference sequence). Here the CDR3 DNA reads TGTGCCTGGAGTGTAATGGGACAGGCTGGCTACACCTTC. Translating it yields CAWSVMGQAGYTF. The entire variable domain, with the rest obtained from reference TRBV30 and TRBJ1-2, is as follows: SQTIHQWPATLVQPVGSPLSLECTVEGTSNPNLYWYRQAAGRGLQLLFYSVGIGQISSEVPQNLSASRPQDRQFILSSKKLLLSDSGFYLCAWSVMGQAGYTFGSGTRLTVV.

The CDR3 nucleotides read TGTGCCAGCAGCCCTCGAAGGACAGGGCCCACTAACTATGGCTACACCTTC. Translation: CASSPRRTGPTNYGYTF. V usage is TRBV7-2 and J usage is TRBJ1-2; 8 bases map to TRBD1. The CDR3 contains 17 residues. Germline CDR1 and CDR2: SGHTA and FQGNSA. V was pared by 5 bases and J by 0 bases, with 11 bases of the junction left unmatched.

The genes are TRBV24-1 and TRBJ2-1; a possible D gene is TRBD1 (5 bases). V lost 7 bases to trimming and J lost 7 bases, with 7 bases between them. There are 11 residues in the CDR3. Germline V CDR1 and CDR2: KGHDR, SFDVKD. This CDR3 reads CATRGVNEQFF. CDR3 DNA: TGTGCCACCAGAGGGGTGAATGAGCAGTTCTTC.

This clone has only one observation. The chain combines TRBV7-6 with TRBJ1-5; D might be TRBD1 (5 bases). Between the trimmed V and J ends, which lost 5 bases and 1 base, there was a span of 18 bases. This CDR3 is built from 17 residues. Germline V gene lookup returns CDR1 SGHVS and CDR2 FNYEAQ. CDR3 sequence (DNA): TGTGCCAGCAGCCCAATGGCAGGGATCGGGAGCAATCAGCCCCAGCATTTT. Its protein product is CASSPMAGIGSNQPQHF.

This chain joins TRBV10-3 and TRBJ2-7, with 9 bases that match TRBD1. Germline trimming cut 10 bases from V and 6 bases from J; bases unmatched to any gene: 10. Germline assignment: CDR1 ENHRY and CDR2 SYGVKD. The CDR3 consists of 13 residues. CDR3 DNA: TGTGCCACCCTGGGACAGGGTGTAAGCGAGCAGTACTTC. Translated, it gives CATLGQGVSEQYF.

This clone was found once. V is TRBV7-2 and J is TRBJ2-1; no clear D gene. The germline gives CDR1 SGHTA, CDR2 FQGNSA. V was cut by 7 bases and J by 5 bases, with 12 bases left in between. The CDR3 has 13 amino acids. The CDR3 region has the DNA TGTGCCAGCACCCCCTTGAGGCACAATGAGCAGTTCTTC. Translation: CASTPLRHNEQFF. The variable domain in full, completed from reference TRBV7-2 and TRBJ2-1, reads GAGVSQSPSNKVTEKGKDVELRCDPISGHTALYWYRQSLGQGLEFLIYFQGNSAPDKSGLPSDRFSAERTGGSVSTLTIQRTQQEDSAVYLCASTPLRHNEQFFGPGTRLTVL.

The chain employs TRBV7-8 and TRBJ1-1; 9 nucleotides line up with TRBD1. The CDR3 runs to 16 residues. The J segment lost 7 bases and the V segment lost 3 bases, leaving 12 bases of the junction unmatched. CDR1 and CDR2 from the germline V gene are SGHVS and FQNEAQ. The CDR3 is CASSFGTGKIFGEAFF. CDR3 nucleotides: TGTGCCAGCAGCTTTGGGACAGGGAAAATATTTGGTGAAGCTTTCTTT.

J is TRBJ1-6 and V is TRBV28, with D uncertain. Trimming took 2 bases from V and 3 from J, leaving 20 bases between them. The CDR3 is 19 amino acids. Germline CDR1 is MDHEN and CDR2 is SYDVKM. As DNA, the CDR3 is TGTGCCAGCAGTTTACCCCCGGGCAGTTCAGCGGGCTATAATTCACCCCTCCACTTT. As protein: CASSLPPGSSAGYNSPLHF.

The chain links TRBV7-2 to TRBJ2-5; D is perhaps TRBD2 (6 bases). V dropped 5 bases and J dropped 5 bases, with 24 bases sitting between them. Germline values: CDR1 SGHTA, CDR2 FQGNSA. The CDR3 is 17 amino acids. This chain's CDR3 is CASSMGGAWPRGETQYF. The CDR3 DNA reads TGTGCCAGCAGCATGGGCGGGGCGTGGCCTCGGGGGGAGACCCAGTACTTC. Supplemented by reference TRBV7-2 and TRBJ2-5, the full variable domain reads GAGVSQSPSNKVTEKGKDVELRCDPISGHTALYWYRQSLGQGLEFLIYFQGNSAPDKSGLPSDRFSAERTGGSVSTLTIQRTQQEDSAVYLCASSMGGAWPRGETQYFGPGTRLLVL.

V usage is TRBV7-6 and J usage is TRBJ2-7; D may be TRBD1 (5 bases). Trimming cost V 3 bases and J 0 bases, with 9 bases left between them. The CDR3 totals 14 residues. Germline loops: CDR1 SGHVS, CDR2 FNYEAQ. In DNA form, the CDR3 reads TGTGCCAGCAGCTTTAGAGACAGCTCCTACGAGCAGTACTTC. This codes for CASSFRDSSYEQYF.

The rearrangement uses TRBV6-5 and TRBJ1-5, with TRBD1 matching 7 bases. CDR1 is MNHEY and CDR2 is SVGAGI in the germline V gene. The junction had 5 bases not matched to a gene; V was cut back by 6 bases and J by 0 bases. The CDR3 loop spans 15 amino acids. The CDR3 DNA reads as TGTGCCAGCAGCAAGGGACAGCGTAGCAATCAGCCCCAGCATTTT. It codes for CASSKGQRSNQPQHF.

The CDR3 protein is CAPEDYNQPQHF. The CDR3, as DNA: TGTGCCCCAGAGGACTACAATCAGCCCCAGCATTTT. The chain is built from TRBV19 and TRBJ1-5; D gene uncertain. The length of the CDR3 is 12 residues. V was shortened by 11 bases and J by 3 bases, with 11 bases between the two germline ends. Germline CDR1 and CDR2: LNHDA and SQIVND (reference sequence).

The chain is built from TRBV28 and TRBJ1-2; 9 bases are shared with TRBD1. The CDR3 is 16 residues long. The J segment lost 2 bases and the V segment lost 6 bases, leaving 10 bases of the junction unmatched. Germline V gene data show CDR1 as MDHEN and CDR2 as SYDVKM. The CDR3 DNA reads as TGTGCCAGCAGCCTGGTCGGGACAGGGCAGAACTATGGCTACACCTTC. It is translated as CASSLVGTGQNYGYTF.